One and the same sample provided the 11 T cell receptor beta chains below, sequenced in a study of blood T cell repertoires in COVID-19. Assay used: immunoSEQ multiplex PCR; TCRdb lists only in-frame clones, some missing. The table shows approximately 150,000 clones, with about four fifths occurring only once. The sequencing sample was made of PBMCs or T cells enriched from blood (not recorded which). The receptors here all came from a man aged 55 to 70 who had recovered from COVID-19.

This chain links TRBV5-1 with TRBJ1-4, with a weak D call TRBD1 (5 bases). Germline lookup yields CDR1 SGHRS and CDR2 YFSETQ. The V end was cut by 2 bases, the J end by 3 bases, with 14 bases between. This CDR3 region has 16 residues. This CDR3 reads CASSFSFTGANEKLFF. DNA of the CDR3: TGCGCCAGCAGCTTTTCTTTCACGGGGGCTAATGAAAAACTGTTTTTT.

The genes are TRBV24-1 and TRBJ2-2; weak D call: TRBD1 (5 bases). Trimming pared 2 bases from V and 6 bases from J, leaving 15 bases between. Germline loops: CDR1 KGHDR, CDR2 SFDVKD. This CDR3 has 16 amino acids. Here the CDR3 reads CATSDSGPQVPGELFF. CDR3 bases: TGTGCCACCAGTGATTCAGGCCCACAGGTCCCCGGGGAGCTGTTTTTT.

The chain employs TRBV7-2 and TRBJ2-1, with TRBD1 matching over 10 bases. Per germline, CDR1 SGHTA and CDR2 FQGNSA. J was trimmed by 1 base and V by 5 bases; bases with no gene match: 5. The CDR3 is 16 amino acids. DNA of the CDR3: TGTGCCAGCAGCCGGGACAGGGGTTTTTCCTACAATGAGCAGTTCTTC. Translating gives CASSRDRGFSYNEQFF.

The CDR3 spells CASSPTKTAGGNTIYF. The DNA of the CDR3 is TGTGCCAGCTCACCAACTAAGACCGCGGGTGGAAACACCATATATTTT. The chain is built from TRBV18 and TRBJ1-3, with D unresolved. The V end lost 2 bases, the J end lost 3 bases, and 14 bases lay between the germline ends. Germline V lookup: CDR1 KGHSH, CDR2 LQKENI. The CDR3 covers 16 residues.

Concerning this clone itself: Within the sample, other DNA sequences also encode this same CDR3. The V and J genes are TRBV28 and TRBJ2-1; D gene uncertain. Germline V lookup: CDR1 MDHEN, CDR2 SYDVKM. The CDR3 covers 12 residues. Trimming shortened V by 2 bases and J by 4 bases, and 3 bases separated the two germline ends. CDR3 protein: CASSLEYNEQFF. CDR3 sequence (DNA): TGTGCCAGCAGTTTAGAGTACAATGAGCAGTTCTTC.

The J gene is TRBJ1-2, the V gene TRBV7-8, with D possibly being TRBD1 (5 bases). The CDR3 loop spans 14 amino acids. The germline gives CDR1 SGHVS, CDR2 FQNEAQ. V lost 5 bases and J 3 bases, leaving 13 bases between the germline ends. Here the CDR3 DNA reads TGTGCCAGCAGCCGGGGAGGGGTGGACTATGGCTACACCTTC. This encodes CASSRGGVDYGYTF.

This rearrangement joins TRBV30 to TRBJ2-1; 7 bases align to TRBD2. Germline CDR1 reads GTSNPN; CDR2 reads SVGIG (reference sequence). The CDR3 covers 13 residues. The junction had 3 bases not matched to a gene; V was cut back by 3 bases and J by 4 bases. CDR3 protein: CAWRARGYNEQFF. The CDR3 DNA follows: TGTGCCTGGAGAGCGCGGGGGTACAATGAGCAGTTCTTC.

CDR3 sequence reads: CASSSRDRGYEQYF. The CDR3 DNA reads TGCGCCAGCAGCTCCCGGGACAGGGGTTACGAGCAGTACTTC. This rearrangement joins TRBV5-1 to TRBJ2-7; TRBD1 matches 10 bases. Germline CDR1 is SGHRS and CDR2 is YFSETQ. V dropped 3 bases and J dropped 4; count of bases not matched to a gene: 4. This CDR3 region has 14 residues.

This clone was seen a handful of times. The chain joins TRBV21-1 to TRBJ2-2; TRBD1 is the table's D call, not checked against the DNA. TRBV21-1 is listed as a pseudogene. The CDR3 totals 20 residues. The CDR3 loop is CAKQQIESSSGTGNTGELFF. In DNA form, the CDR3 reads TGTGCCAAGCAGCAAATAGAATCGTCTTCCGGAACAGGCAACACCGGGGAGCTGTTTTTT.

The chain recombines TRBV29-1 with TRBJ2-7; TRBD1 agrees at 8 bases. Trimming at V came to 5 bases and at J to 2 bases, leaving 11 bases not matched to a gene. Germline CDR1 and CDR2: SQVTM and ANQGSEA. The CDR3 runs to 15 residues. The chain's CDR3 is CSVSHIGGQAYEQYF. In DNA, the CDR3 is TGCAGCGTTTCCCATATTGGGGGACAGGCCTACGAGCAGTACTTC.

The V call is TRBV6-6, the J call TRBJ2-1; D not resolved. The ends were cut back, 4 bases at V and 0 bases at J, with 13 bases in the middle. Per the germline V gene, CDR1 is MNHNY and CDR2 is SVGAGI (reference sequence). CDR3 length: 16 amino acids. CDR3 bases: TGTGCCAGCAGTTGGGTTGCGGCGAGCTCCTACAATGAGCAGTTCTTC. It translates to CASSWVAASSYNEQFF.